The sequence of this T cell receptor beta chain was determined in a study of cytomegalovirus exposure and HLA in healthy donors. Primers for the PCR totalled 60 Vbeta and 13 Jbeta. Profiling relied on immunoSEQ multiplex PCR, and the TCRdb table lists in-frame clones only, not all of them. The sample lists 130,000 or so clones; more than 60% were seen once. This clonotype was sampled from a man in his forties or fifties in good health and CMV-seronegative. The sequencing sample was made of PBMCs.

The CDR3 loop reads CASSHDRGLNGYTF. CDR3 in DNA: TGTGCCAGCAGCCATGACAGGGGGCTTAATGGCTACACCTTC. The V gene is TRBV14, the J gene TRBJ1-2; 10 bases match TRBD1. Trimming at V came to 3 bases and at J to 6 bases, leaving 4 bases not matched to a gene. This CDR3 contains 14 residues. Per the germline V gene, CDR1 is SGHDN and CDR2 is FVKESK.